Sequencing of this T cell receptor (beta chain) was carried out in a study of response to subunit inactivated influenza vaccine. This clonotype occurred a few times. TCRdb independently ran MiXCR on the RT-PCR reads; one entry per CDR3 protein. Of about 780,000 distinct CDR3 sequences detected, 15% to 20% appear once; the ten largest clones hold roughly a tenth. With 4 bases removed from V and 5 bases from J, the gap between germline ends came to 2 bases. This CDR3 has 10 amino acids. Germline V gives CDR1 SEHNR, CDR2 FQNEAQ (reference sequence). The starting material was PBMCs from blood, obtained about 5 days after vaccination. This clonotype originated in a man aged 45-65 years who received an inactivated influenza vaccine. The chain carries TRBV7-9 and TRBJ2-5; D is unclear. The chain's CDR3 is CASSWETQYF. In DNA form, the CDR3 reads TGTGCCAGCAGCTGGGAGACCCAGTACTTC.